This T cell receptor beta chain was documented in a study of T-cell memory formation after mild COVID-19. Broader study findings: Clones shrinking from day 15 to 85 showed even CD4/CD8 mixes; later expanders tilted CD4+. Largely, contracting CD4+ clones fell within CM and EM, and contracting CD8+ clones within EMRA. Second-wave clones reaching peak frequency on day 37 lacked confirmed SARS-CoV-2 specificity.

Constant-segment primers served in 5'RACE that generated TCR alpha and TCR beta cDNA libraries bearing sample barcodes and UMIs. A single record per CDR3 protein comes from TCRdb applying MiXCR to the 5' RACE reads. In the table there are about 350,000 distinct CDR3 sequences, roughly 13% of which are singletons. Germline V gene data show CDR1 as SGHVS and CDR2 as FNYEAQ. The V segment lost 3 bases and the J segment 1 base; nucleotides outside the gene matches: 2. CDR3 length: 15 amino acids. Remarks on this clonotype: Its antigen is not known.

Material: PBMCs or a T cell subset sorted from them (not recorded which). The rearrangement links TRBV7-6 to TRBJ2-5; 10 positions match TRBD2. This receptor was obtained from a man aged 18 to 30 who had mild COVID-19 (a few samples of this study predate the infection). Cell type and time point are not known. The CDR3 sequence is CASSFSSGGQETQYF. In DNA, the CDR3 is TGTGCCAGCAGCTTTTCTAGCGGGGGCCAAGAGACCCAGTACTTC.